These T cell receptor beta chains were read from a single sample in a study of T cell responses to AZD1222 COVID-19 vaccine. Profiled with immunoSEQ multiplex PCR; TCRdb holds only in-frame clones, not every one. The table records around 100,000 clones, more than 85% of them present only once. Sequences were derived from peripheral blood, sampled on day 0 of AZD1222 vaccination. The receptors shown here come from an adult in good health. Both conserved end residues are part of each CDR3. The D gene is left open where the match is weak. Clone size is given for some rows only: seen once, a few or many times, or a class if the clone is expanded.

cdr3_nt cdr3_aa j_call v_call clone_size d_call
TGTGCCAGCAGCTTAGCCCCGCAGCACTATGGCTACACCTTC CASSLAPQHYGYTF TRBJ1-2 TRBV11-2 few NA
TGTGCCAGCAACCCGGGGGGACAGCCTAATGAAAAACTGTTTTTT CASNPGGQPNEKLFF TRBJ1-4 TRBV6-5 NA TRBD1
TGTGCCAGTAAGGGGGATCAGTTGGAGGCCGGGGAGCTGTTTTTT CASKGDQLEAGELFF TRBJ2-2 TRBV19 NA NA
TGTGCCAGTAGTATCGGACAGGCTGGTGGATCACCCCTCCACTTT CASSIGQAGGSPLHF TRBJ1-6 TRBV19 NA TRBD1
TGTGCCACCAGTGATCCAGGATTGAAAAACATTCAGTACTTC CATSDPGLKNIQYF TRBJ2-4 TRBV24-1 NA NA
TGTGCCAGCAGTTTTGGGATGCCTAATTCACCCCTCCACTTT CASSFGMPNSPLHF TRBJ1-6 TRBV27 NA NA
TGTGCCAGCAGCTTGTATCGGGACAGCGACCTTAGCAATCAGCCCCAGCATTTT CASSLYRDSDLSNQPQHF TRBJ1-5 TRBV5-5 NA TRBD1
TGTGCCAGCAGTGAAGCTAGCGGGGGGTACAATGAGCAGTTCTTC CASSEASGGYNEQFF TRBJ2-1 TRBV6-1 few TRBD2
TGTGCCAGCAGCCAAGTAGGCGGGGCCCCCTACAATGAGCAGTTCTTC CASSQVGGAPYNEQFF TRBJ2-1 TRBV4-2 NA NA
TGTGCCAGCAGCCAAGATACAGGAGTAAGCACAGATACGCAGTATTTT CASSQDTGVSTDTQYF TRBJ2-3 TRBV14 NA NA
TGTGCCAGCTCACCAGGGAATAGCAATCAGCCCCAGCATTTT CASSPGNSNQPQHF TRBJ1-5 TRBV18 NA NA
TGTGCCAGCAGCCAAGATCAGGGCTCTGGGGCCAACGTCCTGACTTTC CASSQDQGSGANVLTF TRBJ2-6 TRBV4-2 NA NA
TGTGCCTGCCGACAGGGTCGGGCAGATACGCAGTATTTT CACRQGRADTQYF TRBJ2-3 TRBV30 NA TRBD1
TGTGCCAGCAGATCACCGGGAAAGACGTATCAGCCCCAGCATTTT CASRSPGKTYQPQHF TRBJ1-5 TRBV28 NA NA
TGTGCCAGCAGCGCCTCCGGGACTAGGAATGAGCAGTTCTTC CASSASGTRNEQFF TRBJ2-1 TRBV7-2 NA TRBD2
TGCGCCAGCAGCTTGGGTAGCGGGGGTAACAACGAGCAGTACTTC CASSLGSGGNNEQYF TRBJ2-7 TRBV5-1 NA TRBD2
TGTGCCAGCAGCTGCCTGGGGTCTGGAAACACCATATATTTT CASSCLGSGNTIYF TRBJ1-3 TRBV12-1 NA NA
TGTGCCAGCAGCCCCGGGACAGGGAACACCGGGGAGCTGTTTTTT CASSPGTGNTGELFF TRBJ2-2 TRBV5-6 NA TRBD1
TGTGCCAGCAGGGACAGGCTTATGGGCAATCAGCCCCAGCATTTT CASRDRLMGNQPQHF TRBJ1-5 TRBV2 NA TRBD1
TGTGCCAGCCGGGGGGGCCAAGAGACCCAGTACTTC CASRGGQETQYF TRBJ2-5 TRBV6-5 NA TRBD2
TGTGCCAGCAGGAACACCGCCGCGGGCAATGAGCAGTTCTTC CASRNTAAGNEQFF TRBJ2-1 TRBV28 NA NA
TGCGCCAGCAGCTTGGGGCAGGGAGGCACTGAAGCTTTCTTT CASSLGQGGTEAFF TRBJ1-1 TRBV5-1 NA NA
TGTGCCAGCAGCCAAGGGGGCAGGGGATATGGCTACACCTTC CASSQGGRGYGYTF TRBJ1-2 TRBV4-2 NA NA
TGTGCCAGCAGCCAAACCCTGGACAGCGCCTACGAGCAGTACTTC CASSQTLDSAYEQYF TRBJ2-7 TRBV5-4 NA NA
TGTGCCAGCAGCCCAAACAGGGTGCTCGATGGCTACACCTTC CASSPNRVLDGYTF TRBJ1-2 TRBV14 NA NA
TGTGCCAGCAGTTACTCGGGTGGGACACGTAATCAGCCCCAGCATTTT CASSYSGGTRNQPQHF TRBJ1-5 TRBV6-6 NA NA
TGTGCCAGCAGCGTAGGTCTAGCGGGGCTGGTAGATACGCAGTATTTT CASSVGLAGLVDTQYF TRBJ2-3 TRBV9 NA TRBD2
TGTGCCATCAAAGGGGCCAGAGGTCAGACTCAAGAGACCCAGTACTTC CAIKGARGQTQETQYF TRBJ2-5 TRBV10-3 NA NA
TGTGCCACCTCGGGGGGGTACGAGCAGTACTTC CATSGGYEQYF TRBJ2-7 TRBV11-3 NA TRBD2
TGTGCCAGCAGCGCTACTAGCGGCACCTACAATGAGCAGTTCTTC CASSATSGTYNEQFF TRBJ2-1 TRBV6-5 NA TRBD2
TGTGCCACCAGCAGAGACAAGGGAGGGGGTGTGGAGCAGTACTTC CATSRDKGGGVEQYF TRBJ2-7 TRBV15 NA NA
TGTGCCAGCAGTTTAAGACAGTCGACTAATAATTCACCCCTCCACTTT CASSLRQSTNNSPLHF TRBJ1-6 TRBV28 NA NA
TGTGCCAGCAGTTTGGCCGACACTGAAGCTTTCTTT CASSLADTEAFF TRBJ1-1 TRBV12-3/TRBV12-4 NA NA
TGTGCCTGGAGCATCGGAAGCAATCAGCCCCAGCATTTT CAWSIGSNQPQHF TRBJ1-5 TRBV30 NA NA
TGTGCCAGTACCAAGACAGGGTCAGGAAACACCATATATTTT CASTKTGSGNTIYF TRBJ1-3 TRBV19 NA TRBD1
TGTGCCGTACGGTGGACAGGGGTTGCGGAAGCTTTCTTT CAVRWTGVAEAFF TRBJ1-1 TRBV12-3/TRBV12-4 NA TRBD1
TGTGCCAGCTCACCACCCCCCCATGGCGGAGCTTTCTTT CASSPPPHGGAFF TRBJ1-1 TRBV18 NA NA
TGCAGCGTGAAGGTGGGACTAGCGGCAGATACGCAGTATTTT CSVKVGLAADTQYF TRBJ2-3 TRBV29-1 NA TRBD2
TGTGCCAGCAGCTTACCTCCCCAGGGGGGTTTTGAAGCTTTCTTT CASSLPPQGGFEAFF TRBJ1-1 TRBV7-2 NA TRBD1
TGTGCCTGGAGTGTACGGGGAGGCTACACCTTC CAWSVRGGYTF TRBJ1-2 TRBV30 NA NA
TGTGCCAGCAGTTCCGGGGCGGGAGTTCCCTACAATGAGCAGTTCTTC CASSSGAGVPYNEQFF TRBJ2-1 TRBV28 NA TRBD2
TGTGCCAGCAGTCGGGTGGCCTCCGGGGGGCACGAGCAGTACTTC CASSRVASGGHEQYF TRBJ2-7 TRBV6-5 NA NA
TGTGCCAGCAGTCTACAAGGGATTCAGCGGGCCGTTGCTGAGCAGTTCTTC CASSLQGIQRAVAEQFF TRBJ2-1 TRBV6-2/TRBV6-3 few NA
TGTGCCAGCAGCTTAGAACCTGGGCTTTTAGCCAAAAACATTCAGTACTTC CASSLEPGLLAKNIQYF TRBJ2-4 TRBV7-6 NA NA
TGTGCCAGCAGTTACCGTCTTCCGACTAGCCCCTACGAGCAGTACTTC CASSYRLPTSPYEQYF TRBJ2-7 TRBV6-5 NA TRBD2
TGTGCCAGCAGCCACAGGGACAGGCCGCGGACTGAAGCTTTCTTT CASSHRDRPRTEAFF TRBJ1-1 TRBV4-2 NA TRBD1